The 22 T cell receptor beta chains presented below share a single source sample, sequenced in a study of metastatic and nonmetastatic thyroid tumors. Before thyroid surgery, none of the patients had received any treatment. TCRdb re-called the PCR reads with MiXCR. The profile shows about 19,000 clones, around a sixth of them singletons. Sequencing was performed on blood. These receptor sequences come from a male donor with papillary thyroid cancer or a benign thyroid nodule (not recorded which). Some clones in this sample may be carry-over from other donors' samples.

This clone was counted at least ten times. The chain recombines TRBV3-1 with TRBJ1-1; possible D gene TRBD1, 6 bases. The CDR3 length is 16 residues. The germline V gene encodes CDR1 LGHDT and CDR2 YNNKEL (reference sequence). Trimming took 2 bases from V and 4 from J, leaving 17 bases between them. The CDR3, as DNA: TGTGCCAGCAGCCAAATGGGGGGGCGCTCGTTCACTGAAGCTTTCTTT. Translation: CASSQMGGRSFTEAFF.

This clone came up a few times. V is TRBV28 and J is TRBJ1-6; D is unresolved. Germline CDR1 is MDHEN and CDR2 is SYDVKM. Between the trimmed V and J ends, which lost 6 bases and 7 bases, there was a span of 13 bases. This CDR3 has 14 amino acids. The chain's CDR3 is CASSPPDVNSPLHF. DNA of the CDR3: TGTGCCAGCAGCCCCCCGGACGTAAATTCACCCCTCCACTTT. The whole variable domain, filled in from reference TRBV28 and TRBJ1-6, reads DVKVTQSSRYLVKRTGEKVFLECVQDMDHENMFWYRQDPGLGLRLIYFSYDVKMKEKGDIPEGYSVSREKKERFSLILESASTNQTSMYLCASSPPDVNSPLHFGNGTRLTVT.

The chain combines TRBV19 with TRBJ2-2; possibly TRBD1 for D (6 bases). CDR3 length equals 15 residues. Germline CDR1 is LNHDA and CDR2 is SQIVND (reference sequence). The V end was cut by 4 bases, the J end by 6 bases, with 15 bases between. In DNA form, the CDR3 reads TGTGCCAGTAGTACGAAAATAGGGGGTGCCGGGGAGCTGTTTTTT. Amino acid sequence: CASSTKIGGAGELFF. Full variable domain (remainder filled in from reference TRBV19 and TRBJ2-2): DGGITQSPKYLFRKEGQNVTLSCEQNLNHDAMYWYRQDPGQGLRLIYYSQIVNDFQKGDIAEGYSVSREKKESFPLTVTSAQKNPTAFYLCASSTKIGGAGELFFGEGSRLTVL.

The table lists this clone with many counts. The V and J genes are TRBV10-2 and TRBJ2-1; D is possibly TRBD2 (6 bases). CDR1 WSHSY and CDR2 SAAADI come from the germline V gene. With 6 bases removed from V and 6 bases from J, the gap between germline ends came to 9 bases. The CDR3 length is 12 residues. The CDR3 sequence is CASRVGGNEQFF. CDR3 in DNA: TGCGCCAGCAGGGTGGGAGGCAATGAGCAGTTCTTC.

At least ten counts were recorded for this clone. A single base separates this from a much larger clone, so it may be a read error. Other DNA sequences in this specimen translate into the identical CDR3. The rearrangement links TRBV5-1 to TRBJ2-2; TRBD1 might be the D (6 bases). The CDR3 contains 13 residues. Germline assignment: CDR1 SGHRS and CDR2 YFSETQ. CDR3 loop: CASDIQGTGELFF. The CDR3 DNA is TGCGCCAGTGATATACAGGGAACCGGGGAGCTGTTTTTC.

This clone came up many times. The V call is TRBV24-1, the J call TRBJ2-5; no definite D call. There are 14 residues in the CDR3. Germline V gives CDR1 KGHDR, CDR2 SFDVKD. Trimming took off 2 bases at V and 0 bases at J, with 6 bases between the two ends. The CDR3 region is CATSDWTDQETQYF. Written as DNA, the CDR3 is TGTGCCACCAGTGATTGGACCGACCAAGAGACCCAGTACTTC.

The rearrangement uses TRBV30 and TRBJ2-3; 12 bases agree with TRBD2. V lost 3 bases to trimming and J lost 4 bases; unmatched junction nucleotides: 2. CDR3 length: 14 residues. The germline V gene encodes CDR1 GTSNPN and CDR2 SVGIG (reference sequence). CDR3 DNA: TGTGCCTGGAGCCGACTAGCGGGGGCAGATACGCAGTATTTT. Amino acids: CAWSRLAGADTQYF.

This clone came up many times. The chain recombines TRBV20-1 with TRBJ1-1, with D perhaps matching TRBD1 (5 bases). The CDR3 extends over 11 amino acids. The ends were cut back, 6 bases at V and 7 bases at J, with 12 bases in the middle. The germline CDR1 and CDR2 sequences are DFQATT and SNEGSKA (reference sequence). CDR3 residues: CSAAGTNEAFF. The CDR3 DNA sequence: TGCAGTGCGGCAGGGACCAATGAAGCTTTCTTT.

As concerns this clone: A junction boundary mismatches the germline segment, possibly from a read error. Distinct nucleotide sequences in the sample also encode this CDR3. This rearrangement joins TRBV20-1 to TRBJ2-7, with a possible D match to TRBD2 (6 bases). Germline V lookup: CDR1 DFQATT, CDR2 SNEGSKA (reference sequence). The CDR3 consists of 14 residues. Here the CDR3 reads CSARRGTSSYEQCF. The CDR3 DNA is TGCAGTGCTAGGCGGGGTACTAGCTCCTACGAGCAGTGCTTC.

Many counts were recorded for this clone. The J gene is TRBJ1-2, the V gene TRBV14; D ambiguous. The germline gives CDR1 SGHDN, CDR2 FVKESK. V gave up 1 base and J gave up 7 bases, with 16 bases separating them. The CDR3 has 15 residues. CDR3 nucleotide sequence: TGTGCCAGCAGCCAAGTGTGGACTGACATTGGTGGCTACACCTTC. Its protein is CASSQVWTDIGGYTF.

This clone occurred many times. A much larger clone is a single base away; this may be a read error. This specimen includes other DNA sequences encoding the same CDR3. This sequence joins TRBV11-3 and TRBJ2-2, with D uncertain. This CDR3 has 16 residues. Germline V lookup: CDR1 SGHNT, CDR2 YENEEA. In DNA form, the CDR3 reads TGTGCCAGCAGCTACCCTAGGAGACAAGACACTGGGGAGCTGTTTTTT. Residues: CASSYPRRQDTGELFF.

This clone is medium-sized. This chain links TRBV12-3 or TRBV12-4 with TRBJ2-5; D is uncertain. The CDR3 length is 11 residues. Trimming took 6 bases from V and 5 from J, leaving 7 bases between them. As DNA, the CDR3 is TGTGCCAGCAGCCCCTTGGAGACCCAGTACTTC. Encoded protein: CASSPLETQYF.

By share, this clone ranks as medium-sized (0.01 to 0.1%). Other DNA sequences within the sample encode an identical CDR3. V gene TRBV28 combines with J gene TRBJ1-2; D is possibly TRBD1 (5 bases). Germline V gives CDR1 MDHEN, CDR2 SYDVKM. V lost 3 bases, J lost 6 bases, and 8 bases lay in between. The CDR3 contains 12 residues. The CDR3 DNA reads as TGTGCCAGCAGTTTCGGAGGGGATGGCTACACCTTC. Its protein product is CASSFGGDGYTF.

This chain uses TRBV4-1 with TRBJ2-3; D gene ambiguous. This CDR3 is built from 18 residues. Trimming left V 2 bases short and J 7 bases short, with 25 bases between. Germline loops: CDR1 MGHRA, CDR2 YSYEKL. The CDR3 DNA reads TGCGCCAGCAGCCAATCCCCCATCTTGACGGCATGTGCTCATACGCAGTATTTT. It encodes CASSQSPILTACAHTQYF.

The CDR3 protein is CASSFGGNEQYF. CDR3 DNA: TGTGCCAGCAGTTTTGGGGGGAACGAGCAGTACTTC. The chain employs TRBV27 and TRBJ2-7, with D tentatively TRBD2 (6 bases). CDR1 and CDR2 from the germline V gene are MNHEY and SMNVEV (reference sequence). V lost 3 bases, J lost 5 bases, and 8 bases lay in between. The CDR3 has 12 amino acids.

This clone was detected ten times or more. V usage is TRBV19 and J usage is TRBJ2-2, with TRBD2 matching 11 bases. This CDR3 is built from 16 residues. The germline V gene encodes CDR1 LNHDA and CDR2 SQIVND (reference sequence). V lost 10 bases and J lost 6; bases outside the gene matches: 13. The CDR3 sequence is CAISSGRARGAGELFF. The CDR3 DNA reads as TGTGCCATAAGTAGCGGGAGGGCCCGCGGAGCCGGGGAGCTGTTTTTT.

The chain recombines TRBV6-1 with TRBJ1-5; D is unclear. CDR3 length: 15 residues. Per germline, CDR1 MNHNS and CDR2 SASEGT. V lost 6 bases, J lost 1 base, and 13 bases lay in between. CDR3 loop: CASRVTHVSNQPQHF. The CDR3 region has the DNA TGTGCCAGCAGAGTAACACATGTAAGCAATCAGCCCCAGCATTTT.

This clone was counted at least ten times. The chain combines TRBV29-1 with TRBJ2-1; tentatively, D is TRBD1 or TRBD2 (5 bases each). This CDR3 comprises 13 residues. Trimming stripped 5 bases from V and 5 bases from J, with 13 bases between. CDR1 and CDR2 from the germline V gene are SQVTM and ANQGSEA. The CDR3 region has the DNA TGCAGCGTTCTCCGGGACGGCCACAATGAGCAGTTCTTC. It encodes CSVLRDGHNEQFF.

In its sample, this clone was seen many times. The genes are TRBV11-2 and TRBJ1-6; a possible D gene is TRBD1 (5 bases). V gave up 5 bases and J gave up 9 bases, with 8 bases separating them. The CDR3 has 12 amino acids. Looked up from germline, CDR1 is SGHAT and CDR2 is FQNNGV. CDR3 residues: CASSHRSSPLHF. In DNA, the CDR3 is TGTGCCAGCAGCCACAGGAGTTCACCCCTCCACTTT. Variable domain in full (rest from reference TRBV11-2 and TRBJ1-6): EAGVAQSPRYKIIEKRQSVAFWCNPISGHATLYWYQQILGQGPKLLIQFQNNGVVDDSQLPKDRFSAERLKGVDSTLKIQPAKLEDSAVYLCASSHRSSPLHFGNGTRLTVT.

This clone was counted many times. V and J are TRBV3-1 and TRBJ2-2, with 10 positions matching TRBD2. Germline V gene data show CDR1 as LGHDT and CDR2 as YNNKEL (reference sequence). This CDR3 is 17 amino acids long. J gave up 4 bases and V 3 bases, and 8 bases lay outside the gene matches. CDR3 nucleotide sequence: TGTGCCAGCAGCCAGACAAGGAGCGGGAGGGCCACCGGGGAGCTGTTTTTT. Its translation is CASSQTRSGRATGELFF.

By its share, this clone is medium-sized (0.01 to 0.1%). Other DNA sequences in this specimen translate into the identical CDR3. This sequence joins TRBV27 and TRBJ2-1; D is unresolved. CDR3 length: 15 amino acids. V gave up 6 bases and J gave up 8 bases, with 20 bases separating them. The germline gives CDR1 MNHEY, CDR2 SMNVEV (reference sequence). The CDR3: CASSMEVSPLYEQFF. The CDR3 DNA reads TGTGCCAGCAGCATGGAAGTAAGCCCCCTCTATGAGCAGTTCTTC.

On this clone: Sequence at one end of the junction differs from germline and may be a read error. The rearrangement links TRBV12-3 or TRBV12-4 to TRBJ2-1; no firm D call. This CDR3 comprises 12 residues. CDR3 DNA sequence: TGTGCCAGCAGTAATGCTTACAATGAGCATTTCTTC. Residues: CASSNAYNEHFF.